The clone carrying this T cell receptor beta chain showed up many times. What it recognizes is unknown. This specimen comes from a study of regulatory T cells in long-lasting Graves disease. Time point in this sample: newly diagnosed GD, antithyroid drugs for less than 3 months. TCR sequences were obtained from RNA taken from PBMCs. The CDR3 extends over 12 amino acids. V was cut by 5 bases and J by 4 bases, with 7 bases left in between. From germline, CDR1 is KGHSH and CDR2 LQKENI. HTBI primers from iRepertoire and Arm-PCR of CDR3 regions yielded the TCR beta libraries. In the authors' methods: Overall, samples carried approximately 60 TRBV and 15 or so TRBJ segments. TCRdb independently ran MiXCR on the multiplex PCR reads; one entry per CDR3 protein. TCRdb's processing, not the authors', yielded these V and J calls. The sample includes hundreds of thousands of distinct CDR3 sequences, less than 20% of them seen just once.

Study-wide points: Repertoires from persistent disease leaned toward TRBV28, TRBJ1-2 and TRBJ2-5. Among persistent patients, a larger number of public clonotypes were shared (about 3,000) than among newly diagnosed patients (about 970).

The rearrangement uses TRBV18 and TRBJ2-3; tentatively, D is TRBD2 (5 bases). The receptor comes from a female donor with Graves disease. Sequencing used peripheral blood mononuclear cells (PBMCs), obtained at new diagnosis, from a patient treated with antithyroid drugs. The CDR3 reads CASSEAADTQYF. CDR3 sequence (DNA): TGTGCCAGCTCAGAAGCGGCAGATACGCAGTATTTT.